The source of this TCR beta chain is a study of blood T cells in healthy people across ages. Germline V gene lookup returns CDR1 MNHEY and CDR2 SVGAGI. CDR3 length: 15 amino acids. Trimming cost V 6 bases and J 0 bases, with 14 bases left between them. For the second PCR, which ran for about 7 to 11 cycles, a sample-barcoded 5' primer and a J-beta primer mix were used. TCRdb used MiXCR to reprocess the 5' RACE reads, holding one entry per CDR3 protein. The profile shows 1.5 million to 2 million distinct CDR3 sequences, 49% of them singletons. The sample comprised blood. The receptor was isolated from a woman in her thirties or forties in good health. The chain links TRBV6-5 to TRBJ1-2; no definite D call. The CDR3 loop reads CASSPILDPNYGYTF. The DNA of the CDR3 is TGTGCCAGCAGCCCGATCCTCGATCCTAACTATGGCTACACCTTC.